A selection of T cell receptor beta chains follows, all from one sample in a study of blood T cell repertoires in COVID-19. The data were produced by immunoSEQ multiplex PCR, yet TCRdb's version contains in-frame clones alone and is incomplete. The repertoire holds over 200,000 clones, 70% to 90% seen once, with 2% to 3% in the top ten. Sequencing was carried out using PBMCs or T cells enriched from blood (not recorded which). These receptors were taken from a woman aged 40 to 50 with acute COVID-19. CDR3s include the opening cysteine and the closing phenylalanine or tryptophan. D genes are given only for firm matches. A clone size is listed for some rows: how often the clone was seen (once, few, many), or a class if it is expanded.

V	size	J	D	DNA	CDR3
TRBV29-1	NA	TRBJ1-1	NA	TGCAGTCCGCGCGGACAACCGAACACTGAAGCTTTCTTT	CSPRGQPNTEAFF
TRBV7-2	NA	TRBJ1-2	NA	TGTGCCAGCAACCTCAAGGGGGGGCCTAACTATGGCTACACCTTC	CASNLKGGPNYGYTF
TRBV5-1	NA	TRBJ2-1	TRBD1	TGCGCCACCAGACTGGGACAGGTTGGGATTGAGCAGTTCTTC	CATRLGQVGIEQFF
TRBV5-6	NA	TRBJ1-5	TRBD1	TGTGCCAGCAGCACCCGTTGGGTGGGACAGGCAAATCAGCCCCAGCATTTT	CASSTRWVGQANQPQHF
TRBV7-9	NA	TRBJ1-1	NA	TGTGCCAGCAGCCCGCCGGGACAAGTGAACACTGAAGCTTTCTTT	CASSPPGQVNTEAFF
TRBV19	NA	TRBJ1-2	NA	TGTGCCAGTAGTACCAGCGCCCGAATTACTAACTATGGCTACACCTTC	CASSTSARITNYGYTF
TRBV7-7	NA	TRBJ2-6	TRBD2	TGTGCCAGCAGCCCGGGGGGGTCTGGGGCCAACGTCCTGACTTTC	CASSPGGSGANVLTF
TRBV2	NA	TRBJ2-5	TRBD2	TGTGCCAGCAGTGACGATGGCGGGGGGGAGACCCAGTACTTC	CASSDDGGGETQYF
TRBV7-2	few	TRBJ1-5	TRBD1	TGTGCCAGCAGCTTAGAACCAGGGGGCAGTCAGCCCCAGCATTTT	CASSLEPGGSQPQHF
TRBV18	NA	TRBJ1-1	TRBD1	TGTGCCAGCTCACCCTTTCCGGGACAGGGGGGAATGAACACTGAAGCTTTCTTT	CASSPFPGQGGMNTEAFF
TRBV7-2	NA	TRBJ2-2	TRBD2	TGTGCCAGCAGCCGGGGACTAGCGGGAGTGGGCGGGGAGCTGTTTTTT	CASSRGLAGVGGELFF
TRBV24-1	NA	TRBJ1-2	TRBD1	TGTGCCACCAGTGATCTAAGGCGGACAGGGGGTGGCTACACCTTC	CATSDLRRTGGGYTF
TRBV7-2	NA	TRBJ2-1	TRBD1	TGTGCCAGCAGAAACACCGGGACAGGGTGGAGTGAGCAGTTCTTC	CASRNTGTGWSEQFF
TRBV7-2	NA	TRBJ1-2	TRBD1	TGTGCCAGCAGCTCGTCTGCACGAGGGGGGACAGGATCAATAGGCTACACCTTC	CASSSSARGGTGSIGYTF
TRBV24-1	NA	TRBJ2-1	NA	TGTGCCACCAGTCGGGGTCCGGGCTGGGTTAGGGAAGACAATGAGCAGTTCTTC	CATSRGPGWVREDNEQFF
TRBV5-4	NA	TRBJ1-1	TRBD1	TGTGCCAGCAGAAGGGACAGGGGTGGGAACACTGAAGCTTTCTTT	CASRRDRGGNTEAFF
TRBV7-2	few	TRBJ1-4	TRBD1	TGTGCCAGCAGCTCGCACAGGGGCACGAATGAAAAACTGTTTTTT	CASSSHRGTNEKLFF
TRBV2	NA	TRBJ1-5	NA	TGTGCCAGCAGTGAAGTTGGGGCGGGACAGCCCCAGCATTTT	CASSEVGAGQPQHF
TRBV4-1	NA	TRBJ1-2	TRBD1	TGCGCCAGCAGCCAAGACTCCGGAAGGACAGGATATGGCTACACCTTC	CASSQDSGRTGYGYTF
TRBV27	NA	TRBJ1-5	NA	TGTGCCAGCAGTTTCCGGGGTGGCAATCAGCCCCAGCATTTT	CASSFRGGNQPQHF
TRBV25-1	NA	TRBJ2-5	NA	TGTGCCAGCAGTGAACTCTCAGGTACATGGGAGACCCAGTACTTC	CASSELSGTWETQYF
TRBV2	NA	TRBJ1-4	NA	TGTGCCAGCAGGTTCCGGGGGGCTAATGAAAAACTGTTTTTT	CASRFRGANEKLFF
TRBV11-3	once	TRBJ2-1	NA	TGTGCCAGCAGCTCCGGGGTGCAGGCCCACAATGAGCAGTTCTTC	CASSSGVQAHNEQFF
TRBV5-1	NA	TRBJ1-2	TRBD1	TGCGCCAGCAGCCTAGGACAGGGCGCAATGTTTGGCTACACCTTC	CASSLGQGAMFGYTF
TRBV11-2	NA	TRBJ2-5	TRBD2	TGTGCCAGCAGCTACCATAGCGGGGAGGAGACCCAGTACTTC	CASSYHSGEETQYF
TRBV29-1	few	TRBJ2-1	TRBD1	TGCAGCGTTGAAGGGGACAGGGCTAACTACAATGAGCAGTTCTTC	CSVEGDRANYNEQFF
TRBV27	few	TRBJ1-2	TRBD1	TGTGCCAGCAGTCCAACGACAGGGCTATCCTATGGCTACACCTTC	CASSPTTGLSYGYTF
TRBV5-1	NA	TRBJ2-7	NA	TGCGCCAGCAGCTTGGGAACTAGAAGCTACGAGCAGTACTTC	CASSLGTRSYEQYF
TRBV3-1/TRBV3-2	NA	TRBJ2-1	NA	TGTGCCAGCAGCCAAGAGAAGTTTGGGGGGAGAGTGTTTCCTTCCTACAATGAGCAGTTCTTC	CASSQEKFGGRVFPSYNEQFF
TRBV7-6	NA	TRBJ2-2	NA	TGTGCCAGCAGCTACGGAACTAGTTTGGGGACCGGGGAGCTGTTTTTT	CASSYGTSLGTGELFF
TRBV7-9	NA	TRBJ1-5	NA	TGTGCCAGCAGCAAACAGGGTGGCCAGCCCCAGCATTTT	CASSKQGGQPQHF
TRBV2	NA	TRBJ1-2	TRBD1	TGTGCCAGCAGAGGGGACAGGGTAAAAGGCTACACCTTC	CASRGDRVKGYTF
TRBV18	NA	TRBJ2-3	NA	TGTGCCAGCTCACCGCAACTCGGGGGTTGGGGCACAGATACGCAGTATTTT	CASSPQLGGWGTDTQYF
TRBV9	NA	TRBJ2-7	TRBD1	TGTGCCAGCAGCGGCAGAGGGACAGGGGGCTCCTACGAGCAGTACTTC	CASSGRGTGGSYEQYF
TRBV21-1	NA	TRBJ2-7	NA	TGTGCCAGCAGCATCCGACTAGCGGGGGGGCCCAACGAGCAGTACTTC	CASSIRLAGGPNEQYF
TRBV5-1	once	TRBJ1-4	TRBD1	TGCGCCAGCAGTTTTGGGACAGTTATTGAAAAACTGTTTTTT	CASSFGTVIEKLFF
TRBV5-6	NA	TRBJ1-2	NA	TGTGCCAGCAGCTTGGAGCAGGTCTATGGCTACACCTTC	CASSLEQVYGYTF
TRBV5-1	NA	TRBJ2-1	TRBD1	TGCGCCAGCAGCCAGGGACAGGCCTCCTACAATGAGCAGTTCTTC	CASSQGQASYNEQFF
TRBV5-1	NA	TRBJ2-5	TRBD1	TGCGCCAGCAGCTTCCGACCCAAGCCTGGACAGGGGCAAGAGACCCAGTACTTC	CASSFRPKPGQGQETQYF
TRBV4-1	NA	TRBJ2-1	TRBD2	TGCGCCAGCAGCCAAGCGGCATCTAGCGGGGCTTACAATGAGCAGTTCTTC	CASSQAASSGAYNEQFF
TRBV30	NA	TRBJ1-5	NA	TGTGCCTGGAGTGTGTACAGCAGACAGCCCCAGCATTTT	CAWSVYSRQPQHF
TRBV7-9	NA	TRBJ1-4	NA	TGTGCCAGCAGCTCCATTGGACAGAAGAAAAGAGAAAAACTGTTTTTT	CASSSIGQKKREKLFF
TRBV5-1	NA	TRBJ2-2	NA	TGCGCCAGCAGCTTGGAACTAGTCGGCACCGGGGAGCTGTTTTTT	CASSLELVGTGELFF
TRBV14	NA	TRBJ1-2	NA	TGTGCCAGCAGCCAATCGTTCGGGGGGCAAGGTGGCTACACCTTC	CASSQSFGGQGGYTF
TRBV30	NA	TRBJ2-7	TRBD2	TGTGCCTGGAGTATTAGACGGCGGGGGGAAGTCTACGAGCAGTACTTC	CAWSIRRRGEVYEQYF
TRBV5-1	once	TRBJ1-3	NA	TGCGCCAGCAGCTTGGGACAGCTCGGAGGGGGAAACACCATATATTTT	CASSLGQLGGGNTIYF
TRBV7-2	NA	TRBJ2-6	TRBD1	TGTGCCAGCAGTCACGCCGGGACAGCCTCTGGGGCCAACGTCCTGACTTTC	CASSHAGTASGANVLTF